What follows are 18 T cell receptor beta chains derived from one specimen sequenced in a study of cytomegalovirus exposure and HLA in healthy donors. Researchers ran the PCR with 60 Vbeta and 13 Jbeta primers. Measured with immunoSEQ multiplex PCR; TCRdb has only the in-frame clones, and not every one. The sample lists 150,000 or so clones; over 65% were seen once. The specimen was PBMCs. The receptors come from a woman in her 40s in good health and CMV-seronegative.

As DNA, the CDR3 is TGTGCCAGTGGACCCGGGGGGGCCGGCCCATATGAGCAGTTCTTC. It translates to CASGPGGAGPYEQFF. The V gene is TRBV6-5, the J gene TRBJ2-1; 8 bases are shared with TRBD2. The CDR3 length is 15 residues. Germline-derived CDR1 and CDR2 are MNHEY and SVGAGI. Germline trimming cut 9 bases from V and 8 bases from J; bases unmatched to any gene: 15.

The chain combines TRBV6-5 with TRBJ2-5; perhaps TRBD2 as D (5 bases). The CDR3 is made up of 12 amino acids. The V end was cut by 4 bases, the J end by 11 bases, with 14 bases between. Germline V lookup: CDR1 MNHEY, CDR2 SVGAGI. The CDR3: CASSSSVGEQYF. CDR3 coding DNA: TGTGCCAGCAGTTCGAGTGTTGGGGAGCAGTACTTC.

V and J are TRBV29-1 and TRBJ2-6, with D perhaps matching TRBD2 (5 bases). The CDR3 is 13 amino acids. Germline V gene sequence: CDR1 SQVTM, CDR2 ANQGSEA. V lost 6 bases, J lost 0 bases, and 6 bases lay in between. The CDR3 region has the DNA TGCAGCGTGGAGGTCTCTGGGGCCAACGTCCTGACTTTC. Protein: CSVEVSGANVLTF.

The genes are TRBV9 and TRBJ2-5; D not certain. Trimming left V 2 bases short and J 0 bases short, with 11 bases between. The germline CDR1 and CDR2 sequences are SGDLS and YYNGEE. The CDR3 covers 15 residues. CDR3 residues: CASSVRSRDQETQYF. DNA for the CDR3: TGTGCCAGCAGCGTTCGTAGCCGGGACCAAGAGACCCAGTACTTC.

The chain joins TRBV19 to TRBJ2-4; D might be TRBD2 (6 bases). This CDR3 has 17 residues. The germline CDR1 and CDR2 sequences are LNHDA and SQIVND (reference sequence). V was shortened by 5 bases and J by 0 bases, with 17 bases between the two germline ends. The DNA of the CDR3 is TGTGCCAGTAGTCCCGGGGGTCGAAGCCTAGCCAAAAACATTCAGTACTTC. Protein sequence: CASSPGGRSLAKNIQYF.

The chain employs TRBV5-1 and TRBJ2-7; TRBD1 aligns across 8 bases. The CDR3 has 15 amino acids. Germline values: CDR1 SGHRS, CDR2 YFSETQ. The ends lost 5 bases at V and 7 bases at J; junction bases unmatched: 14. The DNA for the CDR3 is TGCGCCAGCAGACAACCGGGACAGGCGGCCGAGGAGCAGTACTTC. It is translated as CASRQPGQAAEEQYF.

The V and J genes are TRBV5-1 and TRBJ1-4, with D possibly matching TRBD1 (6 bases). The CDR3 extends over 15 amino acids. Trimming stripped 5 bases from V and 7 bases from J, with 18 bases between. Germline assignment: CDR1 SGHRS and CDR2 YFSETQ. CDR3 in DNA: TGCGCCAGCAGTCAGGGGAGAGTATCAAGTGAAAAACTGTTTTTT. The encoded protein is CASSQGRVSSEKLFF.

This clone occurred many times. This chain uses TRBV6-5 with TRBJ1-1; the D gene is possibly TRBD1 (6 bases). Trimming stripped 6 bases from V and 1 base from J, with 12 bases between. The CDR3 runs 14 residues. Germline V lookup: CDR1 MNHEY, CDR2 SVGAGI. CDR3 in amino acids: CASRTGVPNTEAFF. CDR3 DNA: TGTGCCAGCAGGACAGGTGTCCCGAACACTGAAGCTTTCTTT.

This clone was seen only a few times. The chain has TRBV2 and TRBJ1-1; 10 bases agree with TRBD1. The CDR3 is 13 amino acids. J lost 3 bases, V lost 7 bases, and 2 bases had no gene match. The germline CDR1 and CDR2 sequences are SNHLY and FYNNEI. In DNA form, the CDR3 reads TGTGCCAGCAACGGACAGGGGGACACTGAAGCTTTCTTT. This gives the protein CASNGQGDTEAFF.

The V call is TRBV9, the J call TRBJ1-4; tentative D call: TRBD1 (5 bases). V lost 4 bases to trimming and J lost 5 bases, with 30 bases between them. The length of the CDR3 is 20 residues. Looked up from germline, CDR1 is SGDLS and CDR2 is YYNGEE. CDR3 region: CASSSGGPVIPGPKNEKLFF. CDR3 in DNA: TGTGCCAGCAGCTCCGGGGGTCCGGTGATCCCGGGACCCAAGAATGAAAAACTGTTTTTT.

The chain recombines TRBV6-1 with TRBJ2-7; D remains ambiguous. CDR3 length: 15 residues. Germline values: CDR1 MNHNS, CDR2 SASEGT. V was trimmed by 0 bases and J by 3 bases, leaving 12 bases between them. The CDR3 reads CASSEALLVGYEQYF. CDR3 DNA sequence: TGTGCCAGCAGTGAAGCGCTTCTGGTCGGCTACGAGCAGTACTTC.

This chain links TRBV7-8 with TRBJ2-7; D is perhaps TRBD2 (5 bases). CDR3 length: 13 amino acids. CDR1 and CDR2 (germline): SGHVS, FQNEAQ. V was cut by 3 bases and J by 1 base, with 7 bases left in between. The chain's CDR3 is CASSFERSYEQYF. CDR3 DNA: TGTGCCAGCAGCTTTGAGCGGTCCTACGAGCAGTACTTC.

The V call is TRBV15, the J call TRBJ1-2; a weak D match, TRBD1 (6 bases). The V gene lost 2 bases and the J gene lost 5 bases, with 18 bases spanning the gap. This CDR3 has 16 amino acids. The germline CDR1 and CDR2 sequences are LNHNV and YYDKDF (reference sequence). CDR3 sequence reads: CATSRSRGARSYGYTF. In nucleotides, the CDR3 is TGTGCCACCAGCAGATCCCGGGGGGCTAGGAGTTATGGCTACACCTTC.

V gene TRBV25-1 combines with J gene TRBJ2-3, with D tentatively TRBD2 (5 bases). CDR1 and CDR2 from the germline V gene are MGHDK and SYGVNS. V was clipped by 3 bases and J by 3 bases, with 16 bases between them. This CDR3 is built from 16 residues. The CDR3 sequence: CASSDERLTGTDTQYF. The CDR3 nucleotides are TGTGCCAGCAGTGATGAGCGATTAACGGGGACAGATACGCAGTATTTT.

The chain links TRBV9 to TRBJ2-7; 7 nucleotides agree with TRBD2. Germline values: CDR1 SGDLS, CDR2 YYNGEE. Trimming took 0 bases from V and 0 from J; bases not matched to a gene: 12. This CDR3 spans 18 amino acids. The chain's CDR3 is CASSVATIGGLGSYEQYF. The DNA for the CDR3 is TGTGCCAGCAGCGTAGCTACGATTGGCGGACTAGGCTCCTACGAGCAGTACTTC.

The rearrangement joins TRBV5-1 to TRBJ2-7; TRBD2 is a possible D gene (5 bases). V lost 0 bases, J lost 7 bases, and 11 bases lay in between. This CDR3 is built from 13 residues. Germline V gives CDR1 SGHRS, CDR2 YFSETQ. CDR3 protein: CASSLDLAREQYF. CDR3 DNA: TGCGCCAGCAGCTTGGACCTAGCAAGGGAGCAGTACTTC.

CDR3 DNA: TGTGCCAGCAGTTACCAGAAAAATCAGCCCCAGCATTTT. It is translated as CASSYQKNQPQHF. This chain connects TRBV6-5 to TRBJ1-5; D unresolved. Germline V gene sequence: CDR1 MNHEY, CDR2 SVGAGI. Trimming stripped 2 bases from V and 4 bases from J, with 6 bases between. The CDR3 extends over 13 amino acids.

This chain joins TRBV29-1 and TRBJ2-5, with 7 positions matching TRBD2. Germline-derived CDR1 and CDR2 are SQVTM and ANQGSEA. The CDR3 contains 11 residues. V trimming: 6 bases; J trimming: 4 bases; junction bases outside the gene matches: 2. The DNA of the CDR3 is TGCAGCGTCCGCGGGAGAGAGACCCAGTACTTC. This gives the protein CSVRGRETQYF.